This T cell receptor (beta chain) was obtained from a study of technical replicates of blood from a few donors. The V end lost 5 bases, the J end lost 8 bases, and 21 bases lay between the germline ends. The CDR3 sequence is 15 residues long. Germline assignment: CDR1 LGHNA and CDR2 YSLEER. Clones were sequenced by immunoSEQ multiplex PCR, and TCRdb holds only the in-frame ones, with some missing. Of around 50,000 clones detected, more than 85% appear once; the ten largest clones hold about 4.3%. This sequence originates from a human donor in good health. Some clones in this sample may be carry-over from other donors' samples. Sequenced input: PBMCs. V usage is TRBV4-3 and J usage is TRBJ1-1; D remains ambiguous. CDR3 bases: TGCGCCAGCAGCAAGCGCGGCAGGCGGGGAGTAGAAGCTTTCTTT. Protein: CASSKRGRRGVEAFF.